Below, 4 T cell receptor beta chains from the same sample are listed, as sequenced in a study of blood T cells in healthy people across ages. Through a sample-barcoded 5' primer and a J-beta primer mix, a second PCR was run for 7 to 11 cycles. TCRdb independently ran MiXCR on the 5' RACE reads; one entry per CDR3 protein. The profile covers 700,000 to 950,000 distinct CDR3 sequences, with 58% appearing a single time and approximately 21% taken by the ten largest. The sample taken for sequencing was blood. The receptors were sampled from a man aged 25-40 years in good health.

This chain links TRBV27 with TRBJ2-7, with a possible D match to TRBD1 (5 bases). The CDR3 loop spans 15 amino acids. Germline V CDR1 and CDR2: MNHEY, SMNVEV (reference sequence). Trimming stripped 2 bases from V and 0 bases from J, with 11 bases between. The CDR3 bases are TGTGCCAGCAGTTTAAGGGCAGGGAACTCCTACGAGCAGTACTTC. This sequence encodes CASSLRAGNSYEQYF.

The rearrangement uses TRBV6-5 and TRBJ2-7; no reliable D call. With 0 bases removed from V and 2 bases from J, the gap between germline ends came to 11 bases. The CDR3 covers 15 residues. Germline CDR1 MNHEY, CDR2 SVGAGI. In DNA, the CDR3 is TGTGCCAGCAGTTACTCGATGGGTAGGGCCTACGAGCAGTACTTC. This encodes CASSYSMGRAYEQYF.

This chain joins TRBV18 and TRBJ1-4; no definite D call. Germline CDR1 and CDR2: KGHSH and LQKENI. Trimming stripped 3 bases from V and 0 bases from J, with 8 bases between. The CDR3 length is 15 residues. DNA for the CDR3: TGTGCCAGCTCACCTCAATCCGCAACTAATGAAAAACTGTTTTTT. Amino acids: CASSPQSATNEKLFF. The complete variable domain, with remaining parts taken from reference TRBV18 and TRBJ1-4, reads NAGVMQNPRHLVRRRGQEARLRCSPMKGHSHVYWYRQLPEEGLKFMVYLQKENIIDESGMPKERFSAEFPKEGPSILRIQQVVRGDSAAYFCASSPQSATNEKLFFGSGTQLSVL.

This chain joins TRBV5-1 and TRBJ1-2; D not certain. Looked up from germline, CDR1 is SGHRS and CDR2 is YFSETQ. Trimming removed 0 bases at V and 4 bases at J, with 10 bases between. The CDR3 consists of 14 residues. The CDR3 region has the DNA TGCGCCAGCAGCTTGGAGACCGGGAGCTATGGCTACACCTTC. This translates into CASSLETGSYGYTF.